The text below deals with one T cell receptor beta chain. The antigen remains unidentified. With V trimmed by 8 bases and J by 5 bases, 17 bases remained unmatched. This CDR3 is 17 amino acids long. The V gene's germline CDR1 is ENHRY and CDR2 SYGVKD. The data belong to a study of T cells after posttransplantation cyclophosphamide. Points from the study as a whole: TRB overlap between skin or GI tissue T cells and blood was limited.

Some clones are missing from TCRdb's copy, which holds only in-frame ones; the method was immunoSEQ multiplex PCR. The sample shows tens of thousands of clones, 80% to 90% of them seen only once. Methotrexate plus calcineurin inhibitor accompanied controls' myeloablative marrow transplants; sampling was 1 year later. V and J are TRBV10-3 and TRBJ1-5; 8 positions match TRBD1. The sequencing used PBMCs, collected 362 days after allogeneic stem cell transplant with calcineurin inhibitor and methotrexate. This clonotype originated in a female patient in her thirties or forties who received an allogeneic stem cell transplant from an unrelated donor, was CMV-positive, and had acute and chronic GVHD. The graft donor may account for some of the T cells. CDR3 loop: CAIQQGQVTRPYQPQHF. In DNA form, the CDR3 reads TGTGCCATCCAACAGGGACAGGTCACCCGACCGTATCAGCCCCAGCATTTT.